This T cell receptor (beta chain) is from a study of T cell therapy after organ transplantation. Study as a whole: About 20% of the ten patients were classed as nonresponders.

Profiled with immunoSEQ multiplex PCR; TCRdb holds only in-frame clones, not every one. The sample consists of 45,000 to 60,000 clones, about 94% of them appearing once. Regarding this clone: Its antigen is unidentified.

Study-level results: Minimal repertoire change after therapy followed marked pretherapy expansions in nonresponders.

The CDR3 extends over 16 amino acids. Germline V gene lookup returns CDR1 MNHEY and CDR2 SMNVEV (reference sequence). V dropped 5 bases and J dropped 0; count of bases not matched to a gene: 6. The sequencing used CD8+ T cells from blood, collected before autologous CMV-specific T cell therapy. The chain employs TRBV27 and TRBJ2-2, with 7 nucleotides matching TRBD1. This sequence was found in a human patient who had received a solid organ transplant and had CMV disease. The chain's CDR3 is CASSPGTVANTGELFF. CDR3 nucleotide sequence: TGTGCCAGCAGTCCCGGGACAGTTGCGAACACCGGGGAGCTGTTTTTT.